This T cell receptor beta chain was profiled in a study of vaccination and CD4 T cells after COVID-19. With the Oncomine TCR Beta short-read assay, DNA from cultured CD4+ T cells was sequenced. TCRdb re-derived calls from the PCR reads in MiXCR, one entry per CDR3 protein. The profile covers tens of thousands of distinct CDR3 sequences, with 58% appearing a single time and approximately 3% taken by the ten largest. The CDR3 runs to 15 residues. V shed 1 base and J 4 bases; nucleotides not matched to a gene: 4. Germline-derived CDR1 and CDR2 are DFQATT and SNEGSKA (reference sequence). Treatment indicated: roughly nine-day PBMC culture with coronavirus spike peptide pools or control peptides (ViraFEST assay). On this clonotype itself: The antigen is not known.

The receptor was derived from a human donor who had recovered from COVID-19. Material: CD4+ T cells from blood, cultured in vitro. The chain links TRBV20-1 to TRBJ2-2; TRBD2 matches at 9 bases. CDR3 DNA: TGCAGTGCTAGAGTTAGCGGGAGCGGCACCGGGGAGCTGTTTTTT. This translates into CSARVSGSGTGELFF.